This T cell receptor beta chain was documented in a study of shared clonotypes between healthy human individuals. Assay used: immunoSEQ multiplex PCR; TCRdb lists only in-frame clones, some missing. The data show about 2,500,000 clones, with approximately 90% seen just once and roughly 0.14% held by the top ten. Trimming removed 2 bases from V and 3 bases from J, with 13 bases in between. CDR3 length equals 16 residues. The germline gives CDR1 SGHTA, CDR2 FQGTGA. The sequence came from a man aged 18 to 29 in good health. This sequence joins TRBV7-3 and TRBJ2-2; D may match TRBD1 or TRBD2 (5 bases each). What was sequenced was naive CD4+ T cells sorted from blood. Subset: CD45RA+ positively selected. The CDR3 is CASSLDRGIYTGELFF. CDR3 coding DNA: TGTGCCAGCAGCTTAGACCGGGGCATTTACACCGGGGAGCTGTTTTTT.